Shown below are 29 T cell receptor beta chains from a single sample sequenced in a study of cytomegalovirus exposure and HLA in healthy donors. Measured with immunoSEQ multiplex PCR; TCRdb has only the in-frame clones, and not every one. The sample carries about 240,000 clones, just under 90% recorded once. The specimen was PBMCs. The receptor source for this set is a man aged 18 to 29 in good health and CMV-seronegative.

This clone was recorded once. Other nucleotide sequences in the sample specify the same CDR3. The chain joins TRBV6-5 to TRBJ1-2; TRBD1 might be the D (5 bases). V dropped 0 bases and J dropped 3 bases, with 8 bases sitting between them. The CDR3 runs 14 residues. The V gene's germline CDR1 is MNHEY and CDR2 SVGAGI. CDR3 nucleotides: TGTGCCAGCAGTTACTCGGCAGGGCACTATGGCTACACCTTC. Translation: CASSYSAGHYGYTF.

CDR3: CASSPDLRRERYGYTF. The CDR3 bases are TGTGCCAGCAGCCCAGACCTCCGGAGGGAACGCTATGGCTACACCTTC. This chain joins TRBV9 and TRBJ1-2, with D unresolved. The V gene lost 4 bases and the J gene lost 4 bases, with 20 bases spanning the gap. CDR1 and CDR2 from the germline V gene are SGDLS and YYNGEE. The CDR3 totals 16 residues. Filled out from reference TRBV9 and TRBJ1-2, the complete variable domain reads DSGVTQTPKHLITATGQRVTLRCSPRSGDLSVYWYQQSLDQGLQFLIQYYNGEERAKGNILERFSAQQFPDLHSELNLSSLELGDSALYFCASSPDLRRERYGYTFGSGTRLTVV.

The genes are TRBV4-3 and TRBJ2-1; 10 bases align to TRBD2. The germline CDR1 and CDR2 sequences are LGHNA and YSLEER. The CDR3 covers 16 residues. Trimming removed 1 base from V and 5 bases from J; junction bases left unmatched: 5. CDR3 protein: CASSQVLAGEDNEQFF. The CDR3 nucleotides are TGCGCCAGCAGCCAAGTCCTAGCGGGGGAGGACAATGAGCAGTTCTTC.

The chain carries TRBV6-5 and TRBJ2-7; the D gene is possibly TRBD2 (5 bases). The CDR3 length is 15 residues. Trimming removed 6 bases at V and 4 bases at J, with 19 bases between. Germline V gene sequence: CDR1 MNHEY, CDR2 SVGAGI. CDR3 region: CASSPSFRGSYEQYF. CDR3 coding DNA: TGTGCCAGCAGCCCCTCTTTCCGGGGATCATACGAGCAGTACTTC.

The rearrangement uses TRBV4-2 and TRBJ2-7, with 12 nucleotides matching TRBD1. The CDR3 length is 16 residues. Looked up from germline, CDR1 is LGHNA and CDR2 is YNFKEQ. With V trimmed by 1 base and J by 5 bases, 6 bases remained unmatched. The CDR3 DNA is TGTGCCAGCAGCCAAGGGGACAGGGGGCGCAGAGACGAGCAGTACTTC. This encodes CASSQGDRGRRDEQYF.

The chain combines TRBV7-2 with TRBJ2-5; 7 bases line up with TRBD2. The CDR3 has 15 residues. Germline assignment: CDR1 SGHTA and CDR2 FQGNSA. The V gene end was trimmed by 3 bases and the J gene end by 0 bases; junction bases not matched to a gene: 4. CDR3 in DNA: TGTGCCAGCAGCTTTCCGGGAGGCAACCAAGAGACCCAGTACTTC. It translates to CASSFPGGNQETQYF.

V gene TRBV6-6 combines with J gene TRBJ1-4; 7 bases fit TRBD1. CDR1 and CDR2 from the germline V gene are MNHNY and SVGAGI (reference sequence). V lost 5 bases, J lost 8 bases, and 5 bases stayed unmatched. There are 13 residues in the CDR3. The CDR3 loop is CASSTGVGEKLFF. The CDR3 nucleotides read TGTGCCAGCAGTACAGGGGTTGGGGAAAAACTGTTTTTT.

The table lists this clone with a count of one. The chain uses TRBV7-2 and TRBJ2-2, with 8 bases identical to TRBD2. The CDR3 consists of 16 residues. The germline CDR1 and CDR2 sequences are SGHTA and FQGNSA. With V trimmed by 2 bases and J by 5 bases, 7 bases remained unmatched. CDR3 residues: CASSLIAGGGTGELFF. The DNA of the CDR3 is TGTGCCAGCAGCTTAATCGCGGGGGGTGGTACCGGGGAGCTGTTTTTT.

This chain connects TRBV5-4 to TRBJ2-1; possible D gene TRBD2, 5 bases. Germline assignment: CDR1 SGHNT and CDR2 YYREEE (reference sequence). Trimming stripped 0 bases from V and 8 bases from J, with 12 bases between. The CDR3 contains 14 residues. The CDR3 DNA sequence: TGTGCCAGCAGCTTGGTCGGGATGGAGGATGAGCAGTTCTTC. Encoded protein: CASSLVGMEDEQFF.

This clone was detected only a few times. The genes are TRBV2 and TRBJ2-7; D remains unclear. This CDR3 region has 11 residues. Germline V gene data show CDR1 as SNHLY and CDR2 as FYNNEI. V dropped 10 bases and J dropped 2 bases, with 9 bases sitting between them. The DNA of the CDR3 is TGTGCCACTCGTCTTACCTACGAGCAGTACTTC. Its protein is CATRLTYEQYF. Combining the CDR3 with reference TRBV2 and TRBJ2-7 gives the whole variable domain EPEVTQTPSHQVTQMGQEVILRCVPISNHLYFYWYRQILGQKVEFLVSFYNNEISEKSEIFDDQFSVERPDGSNFTLKIRSTKLEDSAMYFCATRLTYEQYFGPGTRLTVT.

The CDR3 loop reads CATGQLDYEQYF. The DNA of the CDR3 is TGTGCCACAGGACAGTTAGACTACGAGCAGTACTTC. This chain links TRBV28 with TRBJ2-7; tentatively, D is TRBD1 (6 bases). Germline values: CDR1 MDHEN, CDR2 SYDVKM. The length of the CDR3 is 12 residues. The germline V and J ends were trimmed by 10 bases and 3 bases, with 13 bases remaining between them.

The V and J genes are TRBV7-2 and TRBJ2-5; a weak D match, TRBD2 (6 bases). CDR1 and CDR2 from the germline V gene are SGHTA and FQGNSA. CDR3 length: 12 amino acids. The ends were cut back, 5 bases at V and 5 bases at J, with 9 bases in the middle. As DNA, the CDR3 is TGTGCCAGCAGCCCTGGGAGGGAGACCCAGTACTTC. It codes for CASSPGRETQYF.

The chain joins TRBV7-3 to TRBJ1-5; D is possibly TRBD1 (5 bases). CDR3 length: 16 residues. V gave up 5 bases and J gave up 0 bases, with 14 bases separating them. CDR1 and CDR2 from the germline V gene are SGHTA and FQGTGA. CDR3 region: CASSQRQTYSNQPQHF. Here the CDR3 DNA reads TGTGCCAGCAGCCAACGACAGACTTATAGCAATCAGCCCCAGCATTTT.

The table lists this clone with a few counts. The V call is TRBV2, the J call TRBJ1-2, with D possibly TRBD1 on 6 matching bases. Trimming shortened V by 7 bases and J by 8 bases, and 20 bases separated the two germline ends. There are 14 residues in the CDR3. Germline V gene lookup returns CDR1 SNHLY and CDR2 FYNNEI. The CDR3 region has the DNA TGTGCCAGCATCAGTGAGGTGGGGGCTTGGGGCTACACCTTC. Amino acids: CASISEVGAWGYTF.

The chain combines TRBV5-1 with TRBJ1-1; 7 nucleotides align to TRBD1. The germline V gene encodes CDR1 SGHRS and CDR2 YFSETQ. This CDR3 contains 15 residues. With V trimmed by 5 bases and J by 4 bases, 11 bases remained unmatched. The CDR3 here is CASREGAAGGTEAFF. The CDR3 nucleotides read TGCGCCAGCAGGGAAGGCGCAGCAGGGGGCACTGAAGCTTTCTTT.

The chain has TRBV5-1 and TRBJ1-6, with TRBD1 as a possible D gene (5 bases). The V and J ends lost 5 bases and 7 bases respectively, with 10 bases between them. Germline V CDR1 and CDR2: SGHRS, YFSETQ. The CDR3 runs to 13 residues. CDR3: CASSPDSNSPLHF. The CDR3 DNA is TGCGCCAGCAGTCCTGACAGCAATTCACCCCTCCACTTT.

This clone has just one count. The V gene is TRBV5-4, the J gene TRBJ2-2, with D perhaps TRBD1 (5 bases). V dropped 4 bases and J dropped 1 base, with 11 bases sitting between them. The CDR3 is made up of 15 amino acids. Germline values: CDR1 SGHNT, CDR2 YYREEE (reference sequence). CDR3 sequence: CASSRRQMNTGELFF. CDR3 nucleotide sequence: TGTGCCAGCAGCCGTCGACAGATGAACACCGGGGAGCTGTTTTTT.

The rearrangement joins TRBV9 to TRBJ2-2, with no clear D. The CDR3 length is 12 residues. Trimming stripped 7 bases from V and 7 bases from J, with 11 bases between. Per germline, CDR1 SGDLS and CDR2 YYNGEE. The CDR3 protein is CASARVFGELFF. The CDR3 bases are TGTGCCAGCGCCCGGGTCTTCGGGGAGCTGTTTTTT.

The genes are TRBV2 and TRBJ2-1; possibly TRBD2 for D (5 bases). The V end was cut by 6 bases, the J end by 8 bases, with 11 bases between. The germline V gene has CDR1 SNHLY and CDR2 FYNNEI. CDR3 length: 12 residues. The CDR3 here is CASSPLGDEQFF. CDR3 coding DNA: TGTGCCAGCAGCCCGCTCGGGGATGAGCAGTTCTTC.

The chain employs TRBV7-2 and TRBJ2-1; 11 nucleotides align to TRBD2. CDR3 length equals 16 residues. V lost 8 bases, J lost 6 bases, and 12 bases stayed unmatched. In germline, CDR1 is SGHTA, CDR2 FQGNSA. The CDR3 DNA is TGTGCCAGCTCGAGTGGGTCGGGACTAGCGGTCAATGAGCAGTTCTTC. Its translation is CASSSGSGLAVNEQFF.

The V and J genes are TRBV15 and TRBJ1-1; D is unclear. The V gene's germline CDR1 is LNHNV and CDR2 YYDKDF (reference sequence). The CDR3 extends over 16 amino acids. Trimming pared 0 bases from V and 1 base from J, leaving 12 bases between. Here the CDR3 DNA reads TGTGCCACCAGCAGAGAGTCCCCCCTAGAGAACACTGAAGCTTTCTTT. Its protein product is CATSRESPLENTEAFF.

J is TRBJ2-7 and V is TRBV10-2, with 9 bases lining up with TRBD2. The CDR3 runs to 18 residues. CDR1 and CDR2 (germline): WSHSY, SAAADI. The junction had 21 bases not matched to a gene; V was cut back by 10 bases and J by 2 bases. This chain's CDR3 is CATAPGLAPLLSAYEQYF. CDR3 DNA: TGCGCCACTGCTCCCGGACTAGCGCCGTTGTTAAGCGCCTACGAGCAGTACTTC.

This clone was seen only a few times. CDR3 in DNA: TGTGCCTGGAGTGTAACGGGTACCTACGAGCAGTACTTC. Translating gives CAWSVTGTYEQYF. This chain connects TRBV30 to TRBJ2-7, with D uncertain. The length of the CDR3 is 13 residues. CDR1 and CDR2 (germline): GTSNPN, SVGIG (reference sequence). Trimming cost V 0 bases and J 2 bases, with 8 bases left between them.

V and J are TRBV4-3 and TRBJ1-4; D might be TRBD1 (6 bases). The CDR3 extends over 14 amino acids. Germline CDR1 is LGHNA and CDR2 is YSLEER. V was cut by 1 base and J by 8 bases, with 11 bases left in between. This CDR3 reads CASSQAGVGEKLFF. The CDR3, as DNA: TGCGCCAGCAGCCAAGCAGGGGTCGGGGAAAAACTGTTTTTT.

This sequence joins TRBV27 and TRBJ2-4, with D tentatively TRBD2 (5 bases). The V end lost 7 bases, the J end lost 7 bases, and 11 bases lay between the germline ends. This CDR3 is built from 12 residues. Per the germline V gene, CDR1 is MNHEY and CDR2 is SMNVEV (reference sequence). The CDR3 DNA follows: TGTGCCAGCAAGACGAGAGGGAACATTCAGTACTTC. Its translation: CASKTRGNIQYF.

CDR3: CASSEWGGGELFF. The DNA for the CDR3 is TGTGCCAGCAGTGAATGGGGAGGCGGGGAGCTGTTTTTT. The chain recombines TRBV6-1 with TRBJ2-2; D may be TRBD2 (6 bases). CDR3 length: 13 residues. Between the trimmed V and J ends, which lost 2 bases and 7 bases, there was a span of 8 bases. CDR1 is MNHNS and CDR2 is SASEGT in the germline V gene.

The CDR3 nucleotides are TGCGCCAGCAGCCAAGATCGACAGTTGCGGGGGACATACGAGCAGTACTTC. Its translation is CASSQDRQLRGTYEQYF. The chain couples TRBV4-1 to TRBJ2-7; D perhaps matches TRBD2 (7 bases). In germline, CDR1 is MGHRA, CDR2 YSYEKL. V was trimmed by 0 bases and J by 4 bases, leaving 19 bases between them. This CDR3 has 17 amino acids.

The chain is built from TRBV2 and TRBJ2-1, with D tentatively TRBD1 or TRBD2 (9 bases each). This CDR3 comprises 19 residues. Deletions cut 6 bases from V and 8 bases from J, with 32 bases between. In germline, CDR1 is SNHLY, CDR2 FYNNEI. CDR3 in amino acids: CASRYRGRASGKKGDEQFF. The DNA of the CDR3 is TGTGCCAGCAGGTACAGGGGGCGTGCTAGCGGGAAAAAAGGGGATGAGCAGTTCTTC. Combining the CDR3 with reference TRBV2 and TRBJ2-1 gives the whole variable domain EPEVTQTPSHQVTQMGQEVILRCVPISNHLYFYWYRQILGQKVEFLVSFYNNEISEKSEIFDDQFSVERPDGSNFTLKIRSTKLEDSAMYFCASRYRGRASGKKGDEQFFGPGTRLTVL.

The chain links TRBV29-1 to TRBJ2-1; TRBD2 matches 7 bases. The length of the CDR3 is 14 residues. V trimming: 6 bases; J trimming: 3 bases; junction bases outside the gene matches: 8. Looked up from germline, CDR1 is SQVTM and CDR2 is ANQGSEA. The CDR3 coding sequence is TGCAGCGTGCGATCCGGGACTAACTACAATGAGCAGTTCTTC. It yields the protein CSVRSGTNYNEQFF.